These 26 T cell receptor beta chains share one sample of origin, sequenced in a study of blood T cell repertoires in COVID-19. Produced via immunoSEQ multiplex PCR; TCRdb's table is partial and in-frame only. The table records 140,000 to 150,000 clones, just under 85% of them present only once. Sequencing used PBMCs or T cells enriched from blood (not recorded which). The origin of the receptors is a woman aged 35 to 49 who had recovered from COVID-19.

V is TRBV4-1 and J is TRBJ1-1, with unresolved D. Trimming took off 0 bases at V and 1 base at J, with 21 bases between the two ends. From germline, CDR1 is MGHRA and CDR2 YSYEKL. The CDR3 totals 19 residues. CDR3 DNA sequence: TGCGCCAGCAGCCAAGACCCGGGAACTTCCGTTACAACGAACACTGAAGCTTTCTTT. This encodes CASSQDPGTSVTTNTEAFF.

This chain links TRBV9 with TRBJ2-1, with 7 bases fitting TRBD1. CDR1 and CDR2 from the germline V gene are SGDLS and YYNGEE. Trimming took 7 bases from V and 9 from J; bases not matched to a gene: 13. This CDR3 contains 14 residues. As DNA, the CDR3 is TGTGCCAGCGCCTCAGGGGGAGTACAGGCTGAGCAGTTCTTC. Its protein product is CASASGGVQAEQFF.

The rearrangement joins TRBV3-1 (or the pseudogene TRBV3-2) to TRBJ1-1; TRBD1 aligns across 10 bases. Losses at the gene ends were 3 bases for V and 5 bases for J; bases not matched to a gene: 12. Germline V gene lookup returns CDR1 LGHDT and CDR2 YNNKEL (reference sequence). CDR3 length equals 17 residues. The DNA for the CDR3 is TGTGCCAGCAGCCAGACCTCCGGGACAGGGGCGAGGACTGAAGCTTTCTTT. Residues: CASSQTSGTGARTEAFF.

V gene TRBV27 combines with J gene TRBJ2-5; 12 bases agree with TRBD2. The ends lost 5 bases at V and 2 bases at J; junction bases unmatched: 24. Per the germline V gene, CDR1 is MNHEY and CDR2 is SMNVEV (reference sequence). This CDR3 spans 22 amino acids. As DNA, the CDR3 is TGTGCCAGCAGTCTAGTCCGACCGATTCCCTTTCGGACTAGCGGGGATCAAGAGACCCAGTACTTC. Amino acid sequence: CASSLVRPIPFRTSGDQETQYF.

The table lists this clone with a count of one. The rearrangement joins TRBV19 to TRBJ2-2, with 9 bases aligning to TRBD2. This CDR3 is 13 amino acids long. In germline, CDR1 is LNHDA, CDR2 SQIVND (reference sequence). Losses at the gene ends were 10 bases for V and 6 bases for J; bases not matched to a gene: 6. The CDR3 reads CATAGLAPGELFF. The CDR3 DNA is TGTGCCACCGCGGGACTAGCCCCCGGGGAGCTGTTTTTT. Using reference TRBV19 and TRBJ2-2 for the parts outside the CDR3, the full variable domain is DGGITQSPKYLFRKEGQNVTLSCEQNLNHDAMYWYRQDPGQGLRLIYYSQIVNDFQKGDIAEGYSVSREKKESFPLTVTSAQKNPTAFYLCATAGLAPGELFFGEGSRLTVL.

CDR3 in DNA: TGTGCCAGCGGCGGACAGGATCTATACTATGGCTACACCTTC. It translates to CASGGQDLYYGYTF. The chain couples TRBV6-5 to TRBJ1-2; 7 bases align to TRBD1. V shed 8 bases and J 3 bases; nucleotides not matched to a gene: 9. CDR3 length equals 14 residues. Per germline, CDR1 MNHEY and CDR2 SVGAGI.

In its sample, this clone was seen a few times. This chain connects TRBV5-5 to TRBJ2-5, with a possible D match to TRBD1 (6 bases). Looked up from germline, CDR1 is SGHKS and CDR2 is YYEKEE (reference sequence). V was clipped by 4 bases and J by 5 bases, with 15 bases between them. CDR3 length: 14 amino acids. The CDR3 spells CASSPGTLVETQYF. The CDR3 coding sequence is TGTGCCAGCAGCCCCGGGACATTAGTGGAGACCCAGTACTTC.

This rearrangement joins TRBV4-1 to TRBJ2-1; tentatively, D is TRBD2 (6 bases). The CDR3 loop spans 13 amino acids. V lost 0 bases to trimming and J lost 8 bases, with 8 bases between them. The germline V gene has CDR1 MGHRA and CDR2 YSYEKL. CDR3 nucleotides: TGCGCCAGCAGCCAAGATCGGGGGTATGAGCAGTTCTTC. Protein: CASSQDRGYEQFF.

The rearrangement uses TRBV28 and TRBJ2-2; TRBD2 might be the D (5 bases). In germline, CDR1 is MDHEN, CDR2 SYDVKM. The germline V and J ends were trimmed by 2 bases and 5 bases, with 9 bases remaining between them. The CDR3 loop spans 14 amino acids. For the CDR3, the DNA is TGTGCCAGCAGTTTAGACGGGGTGACCGGGGAGCTGTTTTTT. Amino acid sequence: CASSLDGVTGELFF.

The DNA for the CDR3 is TGTGCCAGCTCACCACCTGGACTTATCACAGATACGCAGTATTTT. It translates to CASSPPGLITDTQYF. The V and J genes are TRBV18 and TRBJ2-3; D possibly corresponds to TRBD2 (5 bases). The length of the CDR3 is 15 residues. Germline V gene lookup returns CDR1 KGHSH and CDR2 LQKENI. V dropped 0 bases and J dropped 2 bases, with 9 bases sitting between them. Full variable domain (missing parts from reference TRBV18 and TRBJ2-3): NAGVMQNPRHLVRRRGQEARLRCSPMKGHSHVYWYRQLPEEGLKFMVYLQKENIIDESGMPKERFSAEFPKEGPSILRIQQVVRGDSAAYFCASSPPGLITDTQYFGPGTRLTVL.

The chain uses TRBV7-8 and TRBJ2-4, with D maybe TRBD2 (5 bases). Trimming removed 4 bases from V and 12 bases from J, with 16 bases in between. The CDR3 runs 13 residues. From germline, CDR1 is SGHVS and CDR2 FQNEAQ. Here the CDR3 reads CASSSGISKPQYF. The DNA for the CDR3 is TGTGCCAGCAGCTCCGGGATTTCAAAACCTCAGTACTTC.

The chain has TRBV2 and TRBJ2-7; D perhaps matches TRBD1 (6 bases). The CDR3 extends over 14 amino acids. Per germline, CDR1 SNHLY and CDR2 FYNNEI. Trimming left V 4 bases short and J 2 bases short, with 12 bases between. The CDR3 DNA reads as TGTGCCAGCAGTGTGGCTCAGGGGACCTACGAGCAGTACTTC. It translates to CASSVAQGTYEQYF. Full variable domain (remainder filled in from reference TRBV2 and TRBJ2-7): EPEVTQTPSHQVTQMGQEVILRCVPISNHLYFYWYRQILGQKVEFLVSFYNNEISEKSEIFDDQFSVERPDGSNFTLKIRSTKLEDSAMYFCASSVAQGTYEQYFGPGTRLTVT.

This clone was counted a single time. The V gene is TRBV6-5, the J gene TRBJ2-2, with 7 nucleotides matching TRBD1. V lost 0 bases, J lost 7 bases, and 5 bases stayed unmatched. Germline CDR1 and CDR2: MNHEY and SVGAGI. This CDR3 is 15 amino acids long. The CDR3 bases are TGTGCCAGCAGTTACTCGACAGGGCTGCGCGGGGAGCTGTTTTTT. Its protein product is CASSYSTGLRGELFF.

The V and J genes are TRBV20-1 and TRBJ2-1, with 12 bases lining up with TRBD2. J lost 8 bases, V lost 3 bases, and 14 bases had no gene match. Germline lookup yields CDR1 DFQATT and CDR2 SNEGSKA (reference sequence). The CDR3 is made up of 17 amino acids. The chain's CDR3 is CSASSASGGAIGDEQFF. DNA for the CDR3: TGCAGTGCTAGTAGTGCTAGCGGGGGGGCAATTGGCGATGAGCAGTTCTTC.

This clone was counted only a few times. The genes are TRBV25-1 and TRBJ2-1; 7 positions match TRBD2. The germline gives CDR1 MGHDK, CDR2 SYGVNS. This CDR3 is built from 17 residues. The ends lost 0 bases at V and 3 bases at J; junction bases unmatched: 8. The CDR3, as DNA: TGTGCCAGCAGTGAATATATTCGGGAGGACCGCTACAATGAGCAGTTCTTC. Protein product: CASSEYIREDRYNEQFF.

The chain joins TRBV19 to TRBJ1-5, with D possibly TRBD1 on 6 matching bases. There are 13 residues in the CDR3. Germline V gene lookup returns CDR1 LNHDA and CDR2 SQIVND (reference sequence). Trimming took 5 bases from V and 3 from J, leaving 8 bases between them. The CDR3 DNA is TGTGCCAGTAGTTACAGGGACAATCAGCCCCAGCATTTT. Protein sequence: CASSYRDNQPQHF. The variable domain in full, completed from reference TRBV19 and TRBJ1-5, reads DGGITQSPKYLFRKEGQNVTLSCEQNLNHDAMYWYRQDPGQGLRLIYYSQIVNDFQKGDIAEGYSVSREKKESFPLTVTSAQKNPTAFYLCASSYRDNQPQHFGDGTRLSIL.

This chain links TRBV4-1 with TRBJ1-2; TRBD1 aligns across 9 bases. V lost 5 bases, J lost 4 bases, and 8 bases stayed unmatched. CDR1 is MGHRA, CDR2 YSYEKL, per germline. The length of the CDR3 is 15 residues. The CDR3 DNA reads TGCGCCAGCAGCGATACGACAGGGGGGTCCTATGGCTACACCTTC. This translates into CASSDTTGGSYGYTF.

This clone is a singleton in its sample. The chain joins TRBV2 to TRBJ2-5; TRBD1 is a possible D gene (6 bases). This CDR3 contains 14 residues. Germline CDR1 reads SNHLY; CDR2 reads FYNNEI. The V gene lost 6 bases and the J gene lost 1 base, with 12 bases spanning the gap. In DNA form, the CDR3 reads TGTGCCAGCAGAGGGACAAGGCCCCAAGAGACCCAGTACTTC. Amino acid sequence: CASRGTRPQETQYF. The variable domain in full, with the rest retrieved from reference TRBV2 and TRBJ2-5, is EPEVTQTPSHQVTQMGQEVILRCVPISNHLYFYWYRQILGQKVEFLVSFYNNEISEKSEIFDDQFSVERPDGSNFTLKIRSTKLEDSAMYFCASRGTRPQETQYFGPGTRLLVL.

V gene TRBV15 combines with J gene TRBJ2-7, with TRBD2 matching over 9 bases. The V and J ends lost 3 bases and 2 bases, in that order; junction bases with no gene match: 8. The CDR3 has 16 residues. Germline values: CDR1 LNHNV, CDR2 YYDKDF (reference sequence). As DNA, the CDR3 is TGTGCCACCAGCAGGCCAGGCGGGGGGGAACCCTACGAGCAGTACTTC. Translating it yields CATSRPGGGEPYEQYF. Looking up the rest from reference TRBV15 and TRBJ2-7 gives the full variable domain: DAMVIQNPRYQVTQFGKPVTLSCSQTLNHNVMYWYQQKSSQAPKLLFHYYDKDFNNEADTPDNFQSRRPNTSFCFLDIRSPGLGDTAMYLCATSRPGGGEPYEQYFGPGTRLTVT.

This clone occurred a few times. CDR3 bases: TGTGCCAGCAGCTTGACAGCCAGTCAGCCCCAGCATTTT. It specifies CASSLTASQPQHF. The chain combines TRBV11-2 with TRBJ1-5, with D maybe TRBD1 (5 bases). The CDR3 loop spans 13 amino acids. V dropped 3 bases and J dropped 6 bases, with 9 bases sitting between them. Germline V CDR1 and CDR2: SGHAT, FQNNGV.

This clone occurred once. The chain combines TRBV7-2 with TRBJ1-3, with D hard to call. The CDR3 loop spans 14 amino acids. With 5 bases removed from V and 0 bases from J, the gap between germline ends came to 8 bases. The V gene's germline CDR1 is SGHTA and CDR2 FQGNSA. The CDR3 DNA follows: TGTGCCAGCAGCCAATCTAACTCTGGAAACACCATATATTTT. Translated, it gives CASSQSNSGNTIYF.

J is TRBJ1-1 and V is TRBV12-3 or TRBV12-4; D not certain. The CDR3 is made up of 12 amino acids. Trimming took 4 bases from V and 9 from J, leaving 12 bases between them. The CDR3 sequence is CASSSNLSKAFF. CDR3 coding DNA: TGTGCCAGCAGTTCGAACTTGAGTAAAGCTTTCTTT.

This clone was counted a single time. J is TRBJ1-1 and V is TRBV7-9; no clear D gene. The CDR3 contains 15 residues. Trimming left V 1 base short and J 1 base short, with 10 bases between. Germline V lookup: CDR1 SEHNR, CDR2 FQNEAQ (reference sequence). This CDR3 is CASSLGAPANTEAFF. The CDR3 bases are TGTGCCAGCAGCTTAGGGGCGCCGGCGAACACTGAAGCTTTCTTT. The full variable domain, its missing parts supplied by reference TRBV7-9 and TRBJ1-1, is DTGVSQNPRHKITKRGQNVTFRCDPISEHNRLYWYRQTLGQGPEFLTYFQNEAQLEKSRLLSDRFSAERPKGSFSTLEIQRTEQGDSAMYLCASSLGAPANTEAFFGQGTRLTVV.

This sequence joins TRBV25-1 and TRBJ2-2; D gene unclear. Deletions cut 7 bases from V and 0 bases from J, with 6 bases between. There are 13 residues in the CDR3. Germline CDR1 is MGHDK and CDR2 is SYGVNS. CDR3 nucleotide sequence: TGTGCCAGCACGGGTCCGAACACCGGGGAGCTGTTTTTT. The encoded protein is CASTGPNTGELFF.

The sample holds one count of this clone. The chain combines TRBV28 with TRBJ2-2; TRBD1 agrees at 8 bases. Trimming cost V 5 bases and J 2 bases; bases outside gene matches: 7. Germline V CDR1 and CDR2: MDHEN, SYDVKM. CDR3 length: 16 residues. CDR3 protein: CASSPRTGLNTGELFF. CDR3 nucleotide sequence: TGTGCCAGCAGTCCCCGGACAGGGCTAAACACCGGGGAGCTGTTTTTT.

This chain's CDR3 is CASSSRGDNSPLHF. The CDR3, as DNA: TGTGCCAGCAGCAGCAGGGGGGATAATTCACCCCTCCACTTT. The chain joins TRBV27 to TRBJ1-6; TRBD1 matches at 7 bases. The V and J ends lost 6 bases and 5 bases, in that order; junction bases with no gene match: 4. The CDR3 has 14 amino acids. From germline, CDR1 is MNHEY and CDR2 SMNVEV (reference sequence).